This record looks at one T cell receptor beta chain sequence and its context. What it binds is not known. With a J-beta primer mix and a sample-barcoded 5' primer, a second PCR ran about 6 to 11 cycles. With 12 random nucleotides, a template-switch adaptor tagged each individual cDNA molecule. All samples yielded 2.5 million or more CDR3-containing paired-end reads. Each CDR3 protein gets one entry after TCRdb re-called the 5' RACE reads with MiXCR. There are roughly 800,000 distinct CDR3 sequences in the sample; 58% occur only once, and 20% to 25% lies in the top ten. The sample is drawn from a study of blood T cells in healthy people across ages. Findings of the study overall: Fewer expanded clones and more diversity marked long-lived versus aged donors.

Each donor gave around 9.6 milliliters of peripheral blood. CDR3 length: 15 residues. V was clipped by 7 bases and J by 4 bases, with 17 bases between them. CDR1 and CDR2 from the germline V gene are SGHTA and FQGNSA. The sequenced sample was blood. The J gene is TRBJ2-1, the V gene TRBV7-2; possibly TRBD2 for D (6 bases). This TCR derives from a man aged 30 to 39 in good health. In DNA form, the CDR3 reads TGTGCCAGCACCCAGGACTATTCCCGGTACAATGAGCAGTTCTTC. This encodes CASTQDYSRYNEQFF. Full variable domain (remainder filled in from reference TRBV7-2 and TRBJ2-1): GAGVSQSPSNKVTEKGKDVELRCDPISGHTALYWYRQSLGQGLEFLIYFQGNSAPDKSGLPSDRFSAERTGGSVSTLTIQRTQQEDSAVYLCASTQDYSRYNEQFFGPGTRLTVL.